The source of this TCR beta chain is a study of tumour-infiltrating T cells in Burkitt lymphoma. Study background: Survival, overall and progression-free, tracked with productive clonality.

This clone showed up just a few times. Sequencing was performed with immunoSEQ multiplex PCR; in TCRdb, only in-frame clones are kept and a portion is missing. The table lists roughly 4,500 clones, around a quarter of them singletons. The V gene's germline CDR1 is MNHEY and CDR2 SMNVEV (reference sequence). V shed 4 bases and J shed 3 bases, with 21 bases lying between them. The CDR3 consists of 17 residues. This chain links TRBV27 with TRBJ1-1; perhaps TRBD1 as D (6 bases). The sequence was collected from a human donor with diffuse large B-cell lymphoma. The sequencing input was tumor tissue. The CDR3 here is CASSSLRGAAYYTEAFF. CDR3 bases: TGTGCCAGCAGTTCCCTGCGGGGGGCGGCTTACTACACTGAAGCTTTCTTT.